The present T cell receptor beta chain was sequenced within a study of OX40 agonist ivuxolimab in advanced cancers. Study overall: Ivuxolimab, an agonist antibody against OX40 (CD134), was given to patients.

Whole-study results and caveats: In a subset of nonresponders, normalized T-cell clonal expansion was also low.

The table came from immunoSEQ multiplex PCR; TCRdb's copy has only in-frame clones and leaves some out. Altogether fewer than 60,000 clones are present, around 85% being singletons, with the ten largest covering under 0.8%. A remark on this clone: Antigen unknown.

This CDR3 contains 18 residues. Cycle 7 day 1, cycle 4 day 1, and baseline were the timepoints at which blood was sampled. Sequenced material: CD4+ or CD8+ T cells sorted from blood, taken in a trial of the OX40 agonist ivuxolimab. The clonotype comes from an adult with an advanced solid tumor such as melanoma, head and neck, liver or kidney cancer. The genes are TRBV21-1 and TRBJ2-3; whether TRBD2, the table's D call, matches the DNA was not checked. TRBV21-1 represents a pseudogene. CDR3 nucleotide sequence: TGTGCCAGCAGCAAAACCCGACTAGAAGGGCCCCCCACAGATACGCAGTATTTT. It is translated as CASSKTRLEGPPTDTQYF.